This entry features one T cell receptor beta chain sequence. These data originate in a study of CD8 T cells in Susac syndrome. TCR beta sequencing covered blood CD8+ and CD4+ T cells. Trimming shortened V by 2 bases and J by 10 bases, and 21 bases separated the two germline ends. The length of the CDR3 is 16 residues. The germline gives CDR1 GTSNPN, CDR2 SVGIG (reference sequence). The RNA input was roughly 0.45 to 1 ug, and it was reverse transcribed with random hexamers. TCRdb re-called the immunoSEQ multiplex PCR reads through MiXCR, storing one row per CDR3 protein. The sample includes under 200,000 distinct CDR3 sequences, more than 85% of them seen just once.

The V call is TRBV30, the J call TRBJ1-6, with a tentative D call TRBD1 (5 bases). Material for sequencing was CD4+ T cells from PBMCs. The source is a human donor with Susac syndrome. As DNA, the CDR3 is TGTGCCTGGAGTCCGGGAGGGGATCAGAGAGCGTCACCCCTCCACTTT. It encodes CAWSPGGDQRASPLHF.